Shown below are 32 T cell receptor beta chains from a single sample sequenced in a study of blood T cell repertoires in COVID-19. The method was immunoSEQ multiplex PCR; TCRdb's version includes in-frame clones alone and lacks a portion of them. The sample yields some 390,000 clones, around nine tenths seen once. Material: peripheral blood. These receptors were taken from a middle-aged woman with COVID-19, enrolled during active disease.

The CDR3 DNA sequence: TGTGCCAGCAGCCAAGATCCCCGGTCCTACGAGCAGTACTTC. Its protein product is CASSQDPRSYEQYF. This chain uses TRBV3-1 (or the pseudogene TRBV3-2) with TRBJ2-7; D is unresolved. Trimming cost V 0 bases and J 1 base, with 7 bases left between them. Germline V gene lookup returns CDR1 LGHDT and CDR2 YNNKEL (reference sequence). CDR3 length equals 14 residues.

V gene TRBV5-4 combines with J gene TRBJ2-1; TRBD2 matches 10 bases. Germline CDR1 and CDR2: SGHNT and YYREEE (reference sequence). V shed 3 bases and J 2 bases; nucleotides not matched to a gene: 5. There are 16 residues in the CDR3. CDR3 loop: CASSSIAGGTYNEQFF. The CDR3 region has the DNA TGTGCCAGCAGCTCGATAGCGGGAGGAACCTACAATGAGCAGTTCTTC.

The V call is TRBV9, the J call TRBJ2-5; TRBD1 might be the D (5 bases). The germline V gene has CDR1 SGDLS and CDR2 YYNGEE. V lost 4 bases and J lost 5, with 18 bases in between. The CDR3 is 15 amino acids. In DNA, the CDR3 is TGTGCCAGCAGCTTGGACACGTCTCGCGGTGAGACCCAGTACTTC. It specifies CASSLDTSRGETQYF.

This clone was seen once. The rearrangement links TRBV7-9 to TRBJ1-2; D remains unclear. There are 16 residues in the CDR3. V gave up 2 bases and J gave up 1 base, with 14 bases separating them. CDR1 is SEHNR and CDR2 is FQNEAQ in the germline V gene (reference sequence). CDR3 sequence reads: CASSLNRDIYNYGYTF. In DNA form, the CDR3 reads TGTGCCAGCAGCTTAAACCGGGATATATATAACTATGGCTACACCTTC.

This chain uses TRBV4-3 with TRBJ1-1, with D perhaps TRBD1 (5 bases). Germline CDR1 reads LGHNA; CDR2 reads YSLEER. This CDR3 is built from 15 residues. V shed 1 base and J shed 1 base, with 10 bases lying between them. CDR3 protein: CASSQGQFQNTEAFF. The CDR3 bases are TGCGCCAGCAGCCAAGGACAGTTTCAGAACACTGAAGCTTTCTTT.

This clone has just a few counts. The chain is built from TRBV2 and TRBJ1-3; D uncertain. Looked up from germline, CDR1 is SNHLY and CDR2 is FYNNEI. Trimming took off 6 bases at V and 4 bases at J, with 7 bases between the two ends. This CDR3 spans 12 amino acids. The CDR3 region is CASRITGNTIYF. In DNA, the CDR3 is TGTGCCAGCAGGATCACAGGAAACACCATATATTTT. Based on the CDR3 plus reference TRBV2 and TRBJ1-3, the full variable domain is EPEVTQTPSHQVTQMGQEVILRCVPISNHLYFYWYRQILGQKVEFLVSFYNNEISEKSEIFDDQFSVERPDGSNFTLKIRSTKLEDSAMYFCASRITGNTIYFGEGSWLTVV.

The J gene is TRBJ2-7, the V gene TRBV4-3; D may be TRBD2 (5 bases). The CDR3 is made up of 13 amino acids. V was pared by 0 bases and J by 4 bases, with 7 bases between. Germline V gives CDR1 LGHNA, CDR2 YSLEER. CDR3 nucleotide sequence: TGCGCCAGCAGCCAAGAGGCGGGTTACGAGCAGTACTTC. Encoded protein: CASSQEAGYEQYF.

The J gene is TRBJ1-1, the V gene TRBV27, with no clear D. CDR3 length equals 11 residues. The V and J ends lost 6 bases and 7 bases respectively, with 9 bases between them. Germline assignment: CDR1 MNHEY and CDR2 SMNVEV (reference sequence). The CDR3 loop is CASSEGREAFF. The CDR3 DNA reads TGTGCCAGCAGCGAGGGCCGTGAAGCTTTCTTT.

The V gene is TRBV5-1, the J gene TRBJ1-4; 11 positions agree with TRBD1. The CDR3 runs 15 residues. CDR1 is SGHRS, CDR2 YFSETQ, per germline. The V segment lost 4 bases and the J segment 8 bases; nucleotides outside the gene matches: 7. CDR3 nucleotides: TGCGCCAGCAGCCTATCAGGGACAGGGGGGGAAAAACTGTTTTTT. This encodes CASSLSGTGGEKLFF.

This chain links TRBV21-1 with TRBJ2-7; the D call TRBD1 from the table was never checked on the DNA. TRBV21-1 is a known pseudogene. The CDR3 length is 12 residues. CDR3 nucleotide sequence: TGTGCCAGCAGCAAAACATCATACGAGCAGTACTTC. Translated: CASSKTSYEQYF.

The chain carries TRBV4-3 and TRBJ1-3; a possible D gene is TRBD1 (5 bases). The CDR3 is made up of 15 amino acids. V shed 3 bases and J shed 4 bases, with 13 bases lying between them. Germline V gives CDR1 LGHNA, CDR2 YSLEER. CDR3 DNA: TGCGCCAGCAGCCAGGATTCTCGGGGGGGAAACACCATATATTTT. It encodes CASSQDSRGGNTIYF.

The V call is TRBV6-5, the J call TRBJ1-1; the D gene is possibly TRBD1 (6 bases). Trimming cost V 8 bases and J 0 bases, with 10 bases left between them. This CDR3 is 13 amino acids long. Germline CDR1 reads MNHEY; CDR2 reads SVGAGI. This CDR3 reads CASFGQLNTEAFF. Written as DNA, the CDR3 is TGTGCCAGCTTCGGACAGCTGAACACTGAAGCTTTCTTT.

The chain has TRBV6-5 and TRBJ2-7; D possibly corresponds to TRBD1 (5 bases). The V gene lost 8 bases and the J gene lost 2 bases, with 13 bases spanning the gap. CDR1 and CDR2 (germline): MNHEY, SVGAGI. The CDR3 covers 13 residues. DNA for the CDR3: TGTGCCAGCGGCGGCAGGGCCCCCTACGAGCAGTACTTC. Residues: CASGGRAPYEQYF.

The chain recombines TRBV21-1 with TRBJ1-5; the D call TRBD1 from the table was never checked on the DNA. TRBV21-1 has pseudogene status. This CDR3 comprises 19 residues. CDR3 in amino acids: CASSVGDRGSLGGNQPQHF. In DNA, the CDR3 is TGTGCCAGCAGCGTAGGGGACAGGGGCTCGTTGGGTGGCAATCAGCCCCAGCATTTT.

Here the CDR3 reads CASSPYGQGARGEQFF. In DNA, the CDR3 is TGTGCCAGCAGCCCATATGGACAGGGGGCTAGGGGTGAGCAGTTCTTC. The gene calls are TRBV7-2 and TRBJ2-1, with 11 bases aligning to TRBD1. The CDR3 has 16 residues. The junction had 12 bases not matched to a gene; V was cut back by 5 bases and J by 9 bases. Germline V gene lookup returns CDR1 SGHTA and CDR2 FQGNSA.

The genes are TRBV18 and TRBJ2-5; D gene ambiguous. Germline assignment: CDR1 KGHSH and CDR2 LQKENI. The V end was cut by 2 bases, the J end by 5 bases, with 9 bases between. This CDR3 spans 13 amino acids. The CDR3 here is CASSPSTPETQYF. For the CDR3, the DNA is TGTGCCAGCTCACCAAGCACCCCCGAGACCCAGTACTTC.

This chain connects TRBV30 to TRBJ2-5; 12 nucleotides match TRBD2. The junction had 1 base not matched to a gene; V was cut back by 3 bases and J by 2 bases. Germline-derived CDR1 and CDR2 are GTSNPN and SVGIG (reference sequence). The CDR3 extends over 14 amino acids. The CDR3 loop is CAWRGTSGQETQYF. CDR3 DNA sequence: TGTGCCTGGAGGGGGACTAGCGGGCAAGAGACCCAGTACTTC.

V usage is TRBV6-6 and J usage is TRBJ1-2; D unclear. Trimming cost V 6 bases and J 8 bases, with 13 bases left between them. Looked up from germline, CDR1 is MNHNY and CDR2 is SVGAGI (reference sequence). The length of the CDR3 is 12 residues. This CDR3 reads CASSPTSSGYTF. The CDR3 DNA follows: TGTGCCAGCAGCCCCACTTCGTCGGGCTACACCTTC.

CDR3 amino acids: CASAIRGGQAFVYGYTF. The CDR3 DNA sequence: TGTGCCAGCGCCATCCGAGGGGGACAGGCCTTCGTCTATGGCTACACCTTC. This rearrangement joins TRBV27 to TRBJ1-2; 8 bases agree with TRBD1. The CDR3 extends over 17 amino acids. Germline CDR1 is MNHEY and CDR2 is SMNVEV (reference sequence). V lost 8 bases and J lost 4; bases outside the gene matches: 18.

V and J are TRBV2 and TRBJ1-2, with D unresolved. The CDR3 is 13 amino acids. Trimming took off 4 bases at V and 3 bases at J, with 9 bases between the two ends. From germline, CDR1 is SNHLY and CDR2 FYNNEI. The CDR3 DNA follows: TGTGCCAGCAGTGTGAGGGAAGACTATGGCTACACCTTC. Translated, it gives CASSVREDYGYTF.

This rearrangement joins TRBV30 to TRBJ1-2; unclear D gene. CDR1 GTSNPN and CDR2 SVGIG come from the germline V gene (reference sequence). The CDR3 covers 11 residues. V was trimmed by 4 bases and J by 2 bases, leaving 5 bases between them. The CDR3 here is CAWKQNYGYTF. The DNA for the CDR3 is TGTGCCTGGAAACAGAACTATGGCTACACCTTC.

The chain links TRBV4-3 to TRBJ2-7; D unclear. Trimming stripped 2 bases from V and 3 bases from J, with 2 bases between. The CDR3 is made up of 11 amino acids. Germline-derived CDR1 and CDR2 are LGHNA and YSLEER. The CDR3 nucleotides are TGCGCCAGCAGCCAACTCTACGAGCAGTACTTC. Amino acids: CASSQLYEQYF.

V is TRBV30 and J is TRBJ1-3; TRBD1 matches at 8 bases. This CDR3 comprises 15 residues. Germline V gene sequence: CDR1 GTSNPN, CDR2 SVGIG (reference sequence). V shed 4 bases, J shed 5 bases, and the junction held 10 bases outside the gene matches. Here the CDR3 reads CAWIRGQGLRNTIYF. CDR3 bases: TGTGCCTGGATCAGAGGACAGGGATTAAGAAACACCATATATTTT.

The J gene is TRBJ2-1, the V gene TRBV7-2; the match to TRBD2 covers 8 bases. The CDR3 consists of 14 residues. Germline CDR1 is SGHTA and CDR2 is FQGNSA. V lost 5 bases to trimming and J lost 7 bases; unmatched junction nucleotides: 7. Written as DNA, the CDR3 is TGTGCCAGCAGCCCCCGGGAGGGTTTGAATGAGCAGTTCTTC. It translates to CASSPREGLNEQFF.

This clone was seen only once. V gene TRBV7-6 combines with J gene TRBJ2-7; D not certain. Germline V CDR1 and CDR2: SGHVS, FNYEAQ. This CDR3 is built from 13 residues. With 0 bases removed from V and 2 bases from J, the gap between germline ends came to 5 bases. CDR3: CASSLARTYEQYF. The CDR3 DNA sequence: TGTGCCAGCAGCTTAGCGCGGACCTACGAGCAGTACTTC.

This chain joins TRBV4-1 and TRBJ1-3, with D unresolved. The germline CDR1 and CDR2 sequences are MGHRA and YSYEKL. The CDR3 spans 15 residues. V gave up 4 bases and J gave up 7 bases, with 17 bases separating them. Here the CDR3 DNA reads TGCGCCAGCAGCCGACCCCCACCGGGAAGGAACACCATATATTTT. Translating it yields CASSRPPPGRNTIYF.

The CDR3 DNA follows: TGTGCCAGCGGGACAGTCCTGGATGAAAAACTGTTTTTT. Protein sequence: CASGTVLDEKLFF. The chain has TRBV6-5 and TRBJ1-4; 7 bases agree with TRBD1. This CDR3 has 13 residues. Germline CDR1 and CDR2: MNHEY and SVGAGI. J gave up 6 bases and V 8 bases, and 6 bases lay outside the gene matches.

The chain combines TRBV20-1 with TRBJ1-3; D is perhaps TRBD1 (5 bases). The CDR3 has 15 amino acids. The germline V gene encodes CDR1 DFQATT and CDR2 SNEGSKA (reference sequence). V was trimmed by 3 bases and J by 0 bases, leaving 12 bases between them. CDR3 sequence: CSASPGTSSGNTIYF. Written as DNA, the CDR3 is TGCAGTGCTAGTCCCGGGACTAGCTCTGGAAACACCATATATTTT.

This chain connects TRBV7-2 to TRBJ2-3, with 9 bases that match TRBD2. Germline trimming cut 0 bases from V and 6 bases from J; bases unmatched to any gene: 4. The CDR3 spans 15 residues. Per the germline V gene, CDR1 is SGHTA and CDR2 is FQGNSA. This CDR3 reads CASSLAAGGTDTQYF. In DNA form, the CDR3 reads TGTGCCAGCAGCTTAGCGGCGGGAGGGACGGATACGCAGTATTTT.

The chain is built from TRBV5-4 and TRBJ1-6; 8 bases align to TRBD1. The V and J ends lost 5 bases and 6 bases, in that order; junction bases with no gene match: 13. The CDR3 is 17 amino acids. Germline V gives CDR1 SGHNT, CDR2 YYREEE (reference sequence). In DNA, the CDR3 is TGTGCCAGCAGTAACCTAAGGACAGGGCTCGTTAATTCACCCCTCCACTTT. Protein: CASSNLRTGLVNSPLHF.

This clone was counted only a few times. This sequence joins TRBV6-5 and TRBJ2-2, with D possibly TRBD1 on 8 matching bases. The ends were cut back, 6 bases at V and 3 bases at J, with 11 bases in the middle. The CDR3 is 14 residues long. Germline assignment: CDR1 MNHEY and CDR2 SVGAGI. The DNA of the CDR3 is TGTGCCAGCAGAGCGGGACAGGACACCGGGGAGCTGTTTTTT. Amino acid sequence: CASRAGQDTGELFF.

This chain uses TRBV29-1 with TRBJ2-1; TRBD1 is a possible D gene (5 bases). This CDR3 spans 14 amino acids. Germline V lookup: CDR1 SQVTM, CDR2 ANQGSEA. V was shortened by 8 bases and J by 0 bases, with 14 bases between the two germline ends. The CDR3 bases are TGCAGCACACGACAGTTAAGCTCCTACAATGAGCAGTTCTTC. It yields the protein CSTRQLSSYNEQFF.